The 18 T cell receptor beta chains below were found in one sample sequenced in a study of regulatory T cells in long-lasting Graves disease. Arm-PCR of CDR3 regions and iRepertoire HTBI primers were the basis on which TCR beta libraries were built. TCRdb used MiXCR to reprocess the multiplex PCR reads, holding one entry per CDR3 protein. Of about 470,000 distinct CDR3 sequences in the sample, roughly a fifth were seen once. As for time point: persistent/refractory GD, antithyroid drugs over 5 years with positive TRAb. PBMC RNA was the source of the TCR library. The sample in question was peripheral blood mononuclear cells (PBMCs), obtained when the disease was refractory, from a patient treated with antithyroid drugs. The receptors shown here come from a female donor with Graves disease.

A few counts support this clonotype. The gene calls are TRBV11-3 and TRBJ2-5; 10 positions match TRBD1. Germline-derived CDR1 and CDR2 are SGHNT and YENEEA. With 2 bases clipped from V and 2 bases from J, the junction kept 5 bases outside the gene matches. The CDR3 runs to 16 residues. The CDR3 reads CASSLNDRGLQETQYF. CDR3 in DNA: TGTGCCAGCAGCTTAAACGACAGGGGGCTTCAAGAGACCCAGTACTTC.

The chain couples TRBV12-5 to TRBJ2-1; D not certain. Trimming took off 4 bases at V and 13 bases at J, with 11 bases between the two ends. CDR1 and CDR2 from the germline V gene are LGHNT and FRNRAP. The CDR3 covers 11 residues. The CDR3: CASGSPDLQFF. The CDR3, as DNA: TGTGCTAGTGGTTCACCGGATCTACAGTTCTTC.

This clonotype was detected many times. V gene TRBV9 combines with J gene TRBJ2-5, with TRBD2 matching 8 bases. The CDR3 is 15 amino acids. V gave up 2 bases and J gave up 5 bases; unmatched junction bases: 8. Per germline, CDR1 SGDLS and CDR2 YYNGEE. Here the CDR3 reads CASSVISGAGETQYF. CDR3 nucleotides: TGTGCCAGCAGCGTGATTAGCGGGGCTGGCGAGACCCAGTACTTC.

This chain links TRBV5-4 with TRBJ2-7; weak D call: TRBD2 (7 bases). The CDR3 is 13 amino acids. Per the germline V gene, CDR1 is SGHNT and CDR2 is YYREEE (reference sequence). V was clipped by 4 bases and J by 6 bases, with 14 bases between them. The CDR3 DNA reads TGTGCCAGCAGCCCCGGTGGGGGGGCCGAGCAGTACTTC. It yields the protein CASSPGGGAEQYF.

This clonotype was observed at least ten times. This chain connects TRBV2 to TRBJ2-5, with TRBD2 as a possible D gene (7 bases). The CDR3 contains 14 residues. V was clipped by 3 bases and J by 5 bases, with 13 bases between them. The germline V gene has CDR1 SNHLY and CDR2 FYNNEI. CDR3 protein: CASSDGGGPETQYF. CDR3 DNA: TGTGCCAGCAGTGACGGCGGGGGCCCGGAGACCCAGTACTTC.

This clonotype was seen many times. This chain joins TRBV9 and TRBJ1-6; D not certain. CDR3 size: 16 residues. Germline values: CDR1 SGDLS, CDR2 YYNGEE. V was cut by 3 bases and J by 2 bases, with 12 bases left in between. The CDR3 sequence: CASSASATAYNSPLHF. The DNA of the CDR3 is TGTGCCAGCAGCGCCTCCGCAACAGCCTATAATTCACCCCTCCACTTT.

The rearrangement links TRBV7-9 to TRBJ2-7; D remains ambiguous. Per germline, CDR1 SEHNR and CDR2 FQNEAQ (reference sequence). This CDR3 is built from 13 residues. V lost 4 bases and J lost 3, with 10 bases in between. The CDR3 here is CASSYQADYEQYF. CDR3 nucleotides: TGTGCCAGCAGCTACCAGGCTGACTACGAGCAGTACTTC.

A word on this clonotype: Being one base from a much bigger clone, this may be a read error. The chain joins TRBV29-1 to TRBJ2-4, with D possibly TRBD2 on 6 matching bases. CDR1 and CDR2 (germline): SQVTM, ANQGSEA. This CDR3 comprises 15 residues. The CDR3 DNA is TGCAGCGTTGGGAGGATAGCGGCTAGGGAAAACACTCAGTACTTC. Translation: CSVGRIAARENTQYF.

This clonotype was seen repeatedly, ten times or more. The chain combines TRBV2 with TRBJ2-5; D perhaps matches TRBD2 (6 bases). The CDR3 covers 13 residues. Germline CDR1 reads SNHLY; CDR2 reads FYNNEI. The V gene lost 7 bases and the J gene lost 1 base, with 10 bases spanning the gap. The CDR3 here is CASNGGLQETQYF. The CDR3 bases are TGTGCCAGCAACGGGGGACTCCAAGAGACCCAGTACTTC.

This chain joins TRBV12-3 or TRBV12-4 and TRBJ1-6; D is undetermined. V dropped 2 bases and J dropped 8 bases, with 7 bases sitting between them. CDR3 length equals 13 residues. CDR3 region: CASSLLRHSPLHF. The CDR3 DNA is TGTGCCAGCAGTTTACTCAGGCATTCACCCCTCCACTTT.

This clonotype showed up many times. The chain recombines TRBV3-1 with TRBJ2-4, with a weak D call TRBD1 (5 bases). Germline V lookup: CDR1 LGHDT, CDR2 YNNKEL (reference sequence). V was cut by 1 base and J by 1 base, with 8 bases left in between. This CDR3 has 15 residues. This CDR3 reads CASSQGGDAKNIQYF. CDR3 bases: TGTGCCAGCAGCCAAGGGGGCGATGCCAAAAACATTCAGTACTTC.

This clonotype was recorded many times. V is TRBV6-1 and J is TRBJ1-5; no clear D gene. The CDR3 consists of 14 residues. The germline V gene has CDR1 MNHNS and CDR2 SASEGT. V lost 7 bases and J 0 bases, leaving 10 bases between the germline ends. DNA of the CDR3: TGTGCCAGCACCCCCGGGCCTAGCAATCAGCCCCAGCATTTT. This gives the protein CASTPGPSNQPQHF.

There are many counts of this clonotype. The V and J genes are TRBV20-1 and TRBJ2-4; tentatively, D is TRBD2 (5 bases). With 6 bases removed from V and 0 bases from J, the gap between germline ends came to 15 bases. The CDR3 extends over 15 amino acids. From germline, CDR1 is DFQATT and CDR2 SNEGSKA (reference sequence). This CDR3 is CSAILDRLAKNIQYF. CDR3 coding DNA: TGCAGTGCGATACTAGATCGACTAGCCAAAAACATTCAGTACTTC.

The chain is built from TRBV7-3 and TRBJ2-2; TRBD2 matches at 14 bases. The CDR3 contains 18 residues. Losses at the gene ends were 5 bases for V and 6 bases for J; bases not matched to a gene: 11. From germline, CDR1 is SGHTA and CDR2 FQGTGA. For the CDR3, the DNA is TGTGCCAGCAGCCCGGGGACTAGCGGGAGTTGGGCGGCCGGGGAGCTGTTTTTT. Translated: CASSPGTSGSWAAGELFF.

The chain links TRBV29-1 to TRBJ1-5; no firm D call. CDR1 is SQVTM and CDR2 is ANQGSEA in the germline V gene. The CDR3 runs 12 residues. V was cut by 5 bases and J by 7 bases, with 12 bases left in between. This CDR3 reads CSVKNIGQPQHF. The CDR3 nucleotides are TGCAGCGTTAAAAACATTGGGCAGCCCCAGCATTTT.

This clonotype has ten or more counts. This CDR3 is CASSPPSVTGFEQYF. As DNA, the CDR3 is TGTGCCAGCAGTCCTCCCTCGGTAACAGGGTTCGAGCAGTACTTC. The rearrangement joins TRBV6-1 to TRBJ2-7; weak D call: TRBD1 (6 bases). The CDR3 consists of 15 residues. The V end was cut by 5 bases, the J end by 6 bases, with 20 bases between. CDR1 and CDR2 (germline): MNHNS, SASEGT.

This clonotype was observed at least ten times. The J gene is TRBJ1-2, the V gene TRBV28, with D unclear. From germline, CDR1 is MDHEN and CDR2 SYDVKM. Trimming shortened V by 5 bases and J by 0 bases, and 10 bases separated the two germline ends. The CDR3 totals 14 residues. CDR3 DNA: TGTGCCAGCAGTCTAAACAGTCCTAACTATGGCTACACCTTC. Amino acids: CASSLNSPNYGYTF.

This clonotype came up a few times. The CDR3 region is CASSPYNIADTNYGYTF. The CDR3 nucleotides are TGTGCCAGCAGCCCCTATAATATCGCAGATACTAACTATGGCTACACCTTC. This chain uses TRBV7-2 with TRBJ1-2; D remains unclear. The V gene's germline CDR1 is SGHTA and CDR2 FQGNSA. Trimming stripped 5 bases from V and 0 bases from J, with 19 bases between. CDR3 length: 17 amino acids.